The 25 T cell receptor beta chains in this list originate from one sample, sequenced in a study of T cell responses to AZD1222 COVID-19 vaccine. Here immunoSEQ multiplex PCR was the method, and the copy in TCRdb shows in-frame clones only, minus some. The data contain approximately 150,000 clones, roughly 92% of them singletons. The source was peripheral blood, collected 28 days after the second AZD1222 dose. These receptor sequences come from an adult who received the AZD1222 COVID-19 vaccine.

This rearrangement joins TRBV7-9 to TRBJ1-2; D uncertain. The CDR3 runs to 12 residues. The V gene lost 5 bases and the J gene lost 5 bases, with 9 bases spanning the gap. Germline V gene lookup returns CDR1 SEHNR and CDR2 FQNEAQ (reference sequence). The CDR3 coding sequence is TGTGCCAGCAGCACCGGAGGATATGGCTACACCTTC. It translates to CASSTGGYGYTF.

The rearrangement joins TRBV9 to TRBJ2-7; maybe TRBD1 (5 bases). Trimming shortened V by 2 bases and J by 5 bases, and 17 bases separated the two germline ends. Looked up from germline, CDR1 is SGDLS and CDR2 is YYNGEE. This CDR3 region has 15 residues. The CDR3 loop reads CASSVDVATAHEQYF. The CDR3 DNA reads as TGTGCCAGCAGCGTGGATGTGGCGACAGCGCACGAGCAGTACTTC. Supplemented by reference TRBV9 and TRBJ2-7, the full variable domain reads DSGVTQTPKHLITATGQRVTLRCSPRSGDLSVYWYQQSLDQGLQFLIQYYNGEERAKGNILERFSAQQFPDLHSELNLSSLELGDSALYFCASSVDVATAHEQYFGPGTRLTVT.

This clone has a handful of counts. The CDR3 DNA sequence: TGTGCCAGCAGTCGGCCTAGTCTCGAGCAGTACTTC. This codes for CASSRPSLEQYF. The rearrangement joins TRBV28 to TRBJ2-7; D remains ambiguous. The CDR3 contains 12 residues. Germline V lookup: CDR1 MDHEN, CDR2 SYDVKM. V lost 5 bases and J lost 6, with 11 bases in between.

The chain combines TRBV10-2 with TRBJ1-1, with TRBD1 identical over 10 bases. The germline gives CDR1 WSHSY, CDR2 SAAADI. The CDR3 spans 15 residues. J gave up 4 bases and V 7 bases, and 9 bases lay outside the gene matches. Here the CDR3 reads CASIGTGVRGTEAFF. As DNA, the CDR3 is TGCGCCAGCATCGGGACAGGGGTTCGGGGCACTGAAGCTTTCTTT.

This clone is a singleton in its sample. This chain connects TRBV5-4 to TRBJ2-7, with 10 bases aligning to TRBD1. CDR1 SGHNT and CDR2 YYREEE come from the germline V gene (reference sequence). The CDR3 sequence is 15 residues long. With V trimmed by 0 bases and J by 3 bases, 3 bases remained unmatched. The CDR3 sequence is CASSLAGDRGYEQYF. DNA of the CDR3: TGTGCCAGCAGCTTGGCCGGGGACAGGGGCTACGAGCAGTACTTC. Supplemented by reference TRBV5-4 and TRBJ2-7, the full variable domain reads ETGVTQSPTHLIKTRGQQVTLRCSSQSGHNTVSWYQQALGQGPQFIFQYYREEENGRGNFPPRFSGLQFPNYSSELNVNALELDDSALYLCASSLAGDRGYEQYFGPGTRLTVT.

The rearrangement joins TRBV6-2 or TRBV6-3 to TRBJ1-5; 7 bases fit TRBD1. Unmatched junction bases numbered 8, after V lost 3 bases and J lost 3 bases. CDR3 length: 16 amino acids. From germline, CDR1 is MNHEY and CDR2 SVGEGT. CDR3 nucleotides: TGTGCCAGCAGTTATGGACACAGGGGCATCAATCAGCCCCAGCATTTT. This gives the protein CASSYGHRGINQPQHF.

This rearrangement joins TRBV19 to TRBJ1-1, with D possibly TRBD1 on 5 matching bases. Germline CDR1 LNHDA, CDR2 SQIVND (reference sequence). V lost 6 bases and J 0 bases, leaving 11 bases between the germline ends. CDR3 size: 14 residues. The CDR3 region is CASRVGAMNTEAFF. CDR3 bases: TGTGCCAGTAGGGTAGGGGCCATGAACACTGAAGCTTTCTTT. The full variable domain, rest sourced from reference TRBV19 and TRBJ1-1, is DGGITQSPKYLFRKEGQNVTLSCEQNLNHDAMYWYRQDPGQGLRLIYYSQIVNDFQKGDIAEGYSVSREKKESFPLTVTSAQKNPTAFYLCASRVGAMNTEAFFGQGTRLTVV.

The chain carries TRBV9 and TRBJ1-2, with D possibly being TRBD1 (5 bases). Germline CDR1 reads SGDLS; CDR2 reads YYNGEE. This CDR3 is built from 14 residues. V lost 3 bases and J 7 bases, leaving 16 bases between the germline ends. CDR3 sequence reads: CASSAHGAGGGYTF. In DNA, the CDR3 is TGTGCCAGCAGCGCACATGGGGCGGGGGGTGGCTACACCTTC.

This clone was detected only once. The V and J genes are TRBV27 and TRBJ1-1, with 9 bases fitting TRBD1. This CDR3 is 15 amino acids long. Germline CDR1 is MNHEY and CDR2 is SMNVEV (reference sequence). V gave up 6 bases and J gave up 7 bases; unmatched junction bases: 12. The CDR3 DNA sequence: TGTGCCAGCAGCCGCAACAGGGGGCTCGAGGGTGAAGCTTTCTTT. It encodes CASSRNRGLEGEAFF.

The chain uses TRBV2 and TRBJ1-1, with D possibly matching TRBD1 (5 bases). Per germline, CDR1 SNHLY and CDR2 FYNNEI. This CDR3 comprises 13 residues. V shed 4 bases and J shed 3 bases, with 9 bases lying between them. The CDR3 nucleotides are TGTGCCAGCAGTGGAGGACAAGACACTGAAGCTTTCTTT. Its translation is CASSGGQDTEAFF.

This chain uses TRBV27 with TRBJ2-3, with D maybe TRBD2 (5 bases). V was shortened by 5 bases and J by 3 bases, with 21 bases between the two germline ends. The germline V gene has CDR1 MNHEY and CDR2 SMNVEV (reference sequence). The CDR3 has 17 amino acids. The CDR3 reads CASSPLRAGGLTDTQYF. DNA for the CDR3: TGTGCCAGCAGTCCCCTACGAGCAGGCGGACTGACAGATACGCAGTATTTT.

The chain uses TRBV11-1 and TRBJ1-1; no definite D call. Trimming took off 5 bases at V and 2 bases at J, with 12 bases between the two ends. The CDR3 consists of 14 residues. Germline CDR1 reads SGHAT; CDR2 reads FQDESV (reference sequence). This CDR3 is CASSPGSSNTEAFF. The CDR3 bases are TGTGCCAGCAGCCCTGGGAGTAGCAACACTGAAGCTTTCTTT.

Relative to its sample, this clone is medium-sized (0.01 to 0.1%). The V call is TRBV19, the J call TRBJ1-5; TRBD1 is a possible D gene (5 bases). The CDR3 is 20 residues long. V was trimmed by 0 bases and J by 6 bases, leaving 27 bases between them. Per germline, CDR1 LNHDA and CDR2 SQIVND (reference sequence). CDR3 DNA: TGTGCCAGTAGTATAGATCGCGGGGCGTGGGGGAGGCGTATTGCTCAGCCCCAGCATTTT. Protein sequence: CASSIDRGAWGRRIAQPQHF.

The V call is TRBV29-1, the J call TRBJ1-4; tentatively, D is TRBD1 (6 bases). The V end was cut by 7 bases, the J end by 0 bases, with 12 bases between. Germline-derived CDR1 and CDR2 are SQVTM and ANQGSEA. CDR3 length: 14 amino acids. This CDR3 reads CSGRDTATNEKLFF. The CDR3 DNA is TGCAGCGGTCGGGACACCGCAACTAATGAAAAACTGTTTTTT.

The V and J genes are TRBV9 and TRBJ1-1; the match to TRBD1 covers 9 bases. The germline V gene encodes CDR1 SGDLS and CDR2 YYNGEE. The CDR3 has 13 residues. Germline trimming cut 3 bases from V and 7 bases from J; bases unmatched to any gene: 4. The CDR3 DNA reads as TGTGCCAGCAGCGGGAGGACAGGGGTTGAAGCTTTCTTT. Protein: CASSGRTGVEAFF. The whole variable domain, remainder taken from reference TRBV9 and TRBJ1-1, is DSGVTQTPKHLITATGQRVTLRCSPRSGDLSVYWYQQSLDQGLQFLIQYYNGEERAKGNILERFSAQQFPDLHSELNLSSLELGDSALYFCASSGRTGVEAFFGQGTRLTVV.

The rearrangement links TRBV4-2 to TRBJ1-1; D remains unclear. Trimming cost V 4 bases and J 2 bases, with 2 bases left between them. Germline loops: CDR1 LGHNA, CDR2 YNFKEQ. The length of the CDR3 is 11 residues. The CDR3 coding sequence is TGTGCCAGCAGCCTAAACACTGAAGCTTTCTTT. As protein: CASSLNTEAFF.

The genes are TRBV27 and TRBJ2-5; weak D call: TRBD2 (7 bases). CDR1 is MNHEY and CDR2 is SMNVEV in the germline V gene (reference sequence). The V gene lost 3 bases and the J gene lost 4 bases, with 18 bases spanning the gap. CDR3 length: 16 amino acids. The CDR3 region is CASSFLRGGDPETQYF. The CDR3 nucleotides read TGTGCCAGCAGTTTCCTGAGGGGGGGAGACCCAGAGACCCAGTACTTC.

The V gene is TRBV10-3, the J gene TRBJ1-2; 11 nucleotides agree with TRBD1. This CDR3 has 13 residues. After removal of 7 bases from V and 6 bases from J, the junction contained 4 bases not matched to a gene. Germline loops: CDR1 ENHRY, CDR2 SYGVKD. The CDR3 DNA follows: TGTGCCATCACAGGACAGGGGGCTGATGGCTACACCTTC. Encoded protein: CAITGQGADGYTF.

The V gene is TRBV5-1, the J gene TRBJ2-1; 9 bases fit TRBD2. The CDR3 loop spans 17 amino acids. Germline V gene lookup returns CDR1 SGHRS and CDR2 YFSETQ. The CDR3 DNA reads TGCGCTACCAGCCTGAACCCTAGCGGGATACTGGCGAATGAGCAGTTCTTC. Protein: CATSLNPSGILANEQFF.

The J gene is TRBJ1-2, the V gene TRBV6-6; a weak D match, TRBD1 (5 bases). CDR3 size: 14 residues. Trimming removed 2 bases from V and 8 bases from J, with 15 bases in between. Germline-derived CDR1 and CDR2 are MNHNY and SVGAGI (reference sequence). CDR3 in DNA: TGTGCCAGCAGTTACAGGGGACGGAGTGAAGGCTACACCTTC. This codes for CASSYRGRSEGYTF.

In DNA, the CDR3 is TGTGCCAGCAGTTCAAGACAGCACATGAACACTGAAGCTTTCTTT. Translation: CASSSRQHMNTEAFF. V gene TRBV28 combines with J gene TRBJ1-1; possible D gene TRBD1, 5 bases. CDR3 length: 15 residues. Germline CDR1 is MDHEN and CDR2 is SYDVKM. V shed 4 bases and J shed 0 bases, with 12 bases lying between them.

The V and J genes are TRBV12-5 and TRBJ1-1; the D is unclear. There are 13 residues in the CDR3. Germline-derived CDR1 and CDR2 are LGHNT and FRNRAP. Trimming took off 6 bases at V and 4 bases at J, with 12 bases between the two ends. In DNA, the CDR3 is TGTGCTAGTGGATCTGGCGGGGTCACTGAAGCTTTCTTT. This codes for CASGSGGVTEAFF.

This rearrangement joins TRBV20-1 to TRBJ1-1; D is unresolved. CDR3 length equals 11 residues. CDR1 DFQATT and CDR2 SNEGSKA come from the germline V gene (reference sequence). The CDR3: CRAAGGTEAFF. The CDR3 region has the DNA TGCAGAGCTGCGGGAGGCACTGAAGCTTTCTTT.

The chain uses TRBV19 and TRBJ1-1; 9 bases map to TRBD1. J was trimmed by 0 bases and V by 6 bases; bases with no gene match: 11. This CDR3 comprises 17 residues. CDR1 and CDR2 (germline): LNHDA, SQIVND (reference sequence). Here the CDR3 DNA reads TGTGCCAGTAGCATACCCCACAGGGGGCGCCTGAACACTGAAGCTTTCTTT. Encoded protein: CASSIPHRGRLNTEAFF.

The chain couples TRBV6-1 to TRBJ1-3; D uncertain. The CDR3 is 16 residues long. Germline V gene data show CDR1 as MNHNS and CDR2 as SASEGT. Deletions cut 0 bases from V and 1 base from J, with 10 bases between. DNA for the CDR3: TGTGCCAGCAGTGAAGCGCTACCGAATTCTGGAAACACCATATATTTT. This encodes CASSEALPNSGNTIYF.